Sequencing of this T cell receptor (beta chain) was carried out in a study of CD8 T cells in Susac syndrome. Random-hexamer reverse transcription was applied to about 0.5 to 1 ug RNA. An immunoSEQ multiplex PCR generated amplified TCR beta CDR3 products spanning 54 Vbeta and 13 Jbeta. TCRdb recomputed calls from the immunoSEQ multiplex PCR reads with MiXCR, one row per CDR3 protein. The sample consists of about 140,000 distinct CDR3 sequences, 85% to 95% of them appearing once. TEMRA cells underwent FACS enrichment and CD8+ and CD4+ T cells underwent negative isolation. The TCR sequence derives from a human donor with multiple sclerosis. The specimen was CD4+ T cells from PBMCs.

This CDR3 is CSIPGQDGYTF. CDR3 nucleotides: TGCAGTATACCGGGTCAGGATGGCTACACCTTC. The chain uses TRBV20-1 and TRBJ1-2; D gene uncertain. The CDR3 is made up of 11 amino acids. V was pared by 8 bases and J by 6 bases, with 13 bases between. Germline CDR1 DFQATT, CDR2 SNEGSKA (reference sequence).